These 25 T cell receptor beta chains were all obtained from the same sample, sequenced in a study of cytomegalovirus exposure and HLA in healthy donors. The study ran its PCR with 60 Vbeta and 13 Jbeta primers. Some clones are missing from TCRdb's copy, which holds only in-frame ones; the method was immunoSEQ multiplex PCR. Among 130,000 or so clones listed, around 79% were seen once. What was sequenced was PBMCs. These receptors were taken from a woman aged 40 to 50 in good health and CMV-seronegative.

This chain connects TRBV5-6 to TRBJ1-1; 8 positions match TRBD1. The CDR3 sequence is 16 residues long. From germline, CDR1 is SGHDT and CDR2 YYEEEE. V shed 4 bases, J shed 4 bases, and the junction held 12 bases outside the gene matches. The CDR3 bases are TGTGCCAGCAGCCTACTAACAACAGGGGGTGTCACTGAAGCTTTCTTT. It encodes CASSLLTTGGVTEAFF.

This clone was picked up a small number of times. The chain links TRBV19 to TRBJ1-1, with D tentatively TRBD1 (5 bases). This CDR3 region has 16 residues. Germline V CDR1 and CDR2: LNHDA, SQIVND (reference sequence). Between the trimmed V and J ends, which lost 5 bases and 1 base, there was a span of 17 bases. CDR3 DNA sequence: TGTGCCAGTAGTTCCCAGCCCGGGGGGAGGAACACTGAAGCTTTCTTT. Its protein product is CASSSQPGGRNTEAFF.

The chain recombines TRBV6-5 with TRBJ2-3; D may be TRBD1 (6 bases). The CDR3 covers 16 residues. V lost 0 bases, J lost 1 base, and 11 bases lay in between. The V gene's germline CDR1 is MNHEY and CDR2 SVGAGI. Written as DNA, the CDR3 is TGTGCCAGCAGTTACTCGAACAGGGTGGGCACAGATACGCAGTATTTT. The encoded protein is CASSYSNRVGTDTQYF.

The chain recombines TRBV18 with TRBJ1-5; D might be TRBD1 (5 bases). This CDR3 has 14 residues. In germline, CDR1 is KGHSH, CDR2 LQKENI. V shed 3 bases and J shed 7 bases, with 13 bases lying between them. The CDR3 protein is CASSPGQGDQPQHF. The DNA of the CDR3 is TGTGCCAGCTCACCGGGGCAGGGTGACCAGCCCCAGCATTTT.

The chain joins TRBV5-4 to TRBJ2-7; no clear D gene. Trimming took 4 bases from V and 6 from J, leaving 14 bases between them. The germline gives CDR1 SGHNT, CDR2 YYREEE (reference sequence). The CDR3 sequence is 13 residues long. CDR3 loop: CASSPWADAEQYF. CDR3 coding DNA: TGTGCCAGCAGCCCCTGGGCAGATGCCGAGCAGTACTTC.

The V call is TRBV7-9, the J call TRBJ1-1, with a weak D call TRBD1 (5 bases). CDR3 length: 12 amino acids. V lost 2 bases and J 7 bases, leaving 8 bases between the germline ends. Germline V gene lookup returns CDR1 SEHNR and CDR2 FQNEAQ (reference sequence). CDR3 in DNA: TGTGCCAGCAGCTTAAGCAGGGATGAAGCTTTCTTT. Translated: CASSLSRDEAFF.

This CDR3 is CASSLAKTGLAYEQYF. CDR3 DNA sequence: TGTGCCAGCAGCTTAGCCAAGACAGGGCTAGCCTACGAGCAGTACTTC. The chain recombines TRBV7-8 with TRBJ2-7, with 7 bases aligning to TRBD1. Germline-derived CDR1 and CDR2 are SGHVS and FQNEAQ. V lost 0 bases, J lost 2 bases, and 7 bases stayed unmatched. CDR3 size: 16 residues.

The chain joins TRBV29-1 to TRBJ1-2, with 7 bases identical to TRBD1. Germline V CDR1 and CDR2: SQVTM, ANQGSEA. Unmatched junction bases numbered 14, after V lost 3 bases and J lost 7 bases. There are 15 residues in the CDR3. In DNA, the CDR3 is TGCAGCGTTGATTTGGCACCTGACAGGGTACTTGGCTACACCTTC. This encodes CSVDLAPDRVLGYTF.

The chain links TRBV5-5 to TRBJ1-5; 7 bases are shared with TRBD1. Per germline, CDR1 SGHKS and CDR2 YYEKEE (reference sequence). J lost 1 base, V lost 4 bases, and 5 bases had no gene match. The CDR3 runs to 15 residues. The CDR3, as DNA: TGTGCCAGCAGCAGACAGGGCGTGAGCAATCAGCCCCAGCATTTT. It codes for CASSRQGVSNQPQHF.

In this sample, this clone turned up a few times. The chain joins TRBV5-4 to TRBJ2-3, with unresolved D. The germline gives CDR1 SGHNT, CDR2 YYREEE (reference sequence). Trimming left V 4 bases short and J 1 base short, with 7 bases between. CDR3 length equals 13 residues. The CDR3 DNA reads as TGTGCCAGCAGCATTCCGGGCACAGATACGCAGTATTTT. Translating it yields CASSIPGTDTQYF.

This clone was counted only a few times. The J gene is TRBJ1-1, the V gene TRBV9; 8 nucleotides align to TRBD1. This CDR3 is 14 amino acids long. Germline loops: CDR1 SGDLS, CDR2 YYNGEE. J lost 3 bases, V lost 3 bases, and 4 bases had no gene match. The CDR3 reads CASSGRGRDTEAFF. CDR3 in DNA: TGTGCCAGCAGCGGCAGGGGGCGGGACACTGAAGCTTTCTTT.

This chain joins TRBV15 and TRBJ2-1, with a tentative D call TRBD2 (6 bases). V was cut by 5 bases and J by 1 base, with 9 bases left in between. Germline V gene sequence: CDR1 LNHNV, CDR2 YYDKDF (reference sequence). The CDR3 runs 14 residues. In DNA, the CDR3 is TGTGCCACCAGCGCGGGAATATCCTACAATGAGCAGTTCTTC. Encoded protein: CATSAGISYNEQFF.

V usage is TRBV2 and J usage is TRBJ1-1; D perhaps matches TRBD1 (6 bases). V lost 5 bases and J lost 8, with 15 bases in between. The CDR3 is 13 residues long. Germline V gene lookup returns CDR1 SNHLY and CDR2 FYNNEI. DNA of the CDR3: TGTGCCAGCAGTCCCTTATATACAGGGGAAGCTTTCTTT. This translates into CASSPLYTGEAFF.

In nucleotides, the CDR3 is TGTGCCAGCAGCTTCCTAGCGGGGGCAGATACGCAGTATTTT. It yields the protein CASSFLAGADTQYF. This chain links TRBV5-4 with TRBJ2-3; 10 positions match TRBD2. The J segment lost 4 bases and the V segment lost 2 bases, leaving 1 base of the junction unmatched. Germline loops: CDR1 SGHNT, CDR2 YYREEE (reference sequence). This CDR3 is built from 14 residues.

The genes are TRBV6-5 and TRBJ1-5; D call uncertain. The CDR3 extends over 15 amino acids. Germline loops: CDR1 MNHEY, CDR2 SVGAGI. Between the trimmed V and J ends, which lost 5 bases and 3 bases, there was a span of 14 bases. In nucleotides, the CDR3 is TGTGCCAGCAGTATCAGCCCGGAGACCAATCAGCCCCAGCATTTT. Amino acids: CASSISPETNQPQHF.

This CDR3 reads CASSVGTGLNQPQHF. CDR3 in DNA: TGTGCCAGCAGCGTAGGGACAGGGCTAAATCAGCCCCAGCATTTT. The rearrangement links TRBV9 to TRBJ1-5; 8 bases are a match to TRBD1. The CDR3 is made up of 15 amino acids. Trimming cost V 0 bases and J 4 bases; bases outside gene matches: 3. In germline, CDR1 is SGDLS, CDR2 YYNGEE.

The rearrangement joins TRBV6-6 to TRBJ2-5; 10 bases match TRBD1. Trimming at V came to 8 bases and at J to 5 bases, leaving 11 bases not matched to a gene. The CDR3 is 15 amino acids. The V gene's germline CDR1 is MNHNY and CDR2 SVGAGI (reference sequence). The CDR3 protein is CASGRTGGVSETQYF. Written as DNA, the CDR3 is TGTGCCAGCGGACGGACAGGGGGAGTTAGCGAGACCCAGTACTTC.

The chain joins TRBV18 to TRBJ1-2; 8 bases align to TRBD1. The germline V gene has CDR1 KGHSH and CDR2 LQKENI. The CDR3 extends over 13 amino acids. V was pared by 5 bases and J by 4 bases, with 3 bases of the junction left unmatched. The CDR3 nucleotides are TGTGCCAGCTCAGCGGACAGGGCCTATGGCTACACCTTC. Translated: CASSADRAYGYTF.

The chain employs TRBV29-1 and TRBJ2-5, with 7 bases lining up with TRBD2. The DNA end is more similar to TRBJ2-7, so the J call may be wrong. The V gene's germline CDR1 is SQVTM and CDR2 ANQGSEA. The CDR3 totals 16 residues. The CDR3 DNA reads TGCAGCGTTGCCCCCTCCTTAGGGGAGGGAACCTACGAGCAGTACTTC. It codes for CSVAPSLGEGTYEQYF.

This clone showed up just a few times. The CDR3 DNA sequence: TGTGCCACCAGCAGAATACTAAGCTCTGGGGCCAACGTCCTGACTTTC. It translates to CATSRILSSGANVLTF. This chain uses TRBV15 with TRBJ2-6; D gene uncertain. V shed 2 bases and J shed 0 bases, with 8 bases lying between them. CDR3 length: 16 residues. Germline CDR1 and CDR2: LNHNV and YYDKDF (reference sequence).

This chain joins TRBV5-1 and TRBJ2-7, with D possibly TRBD2 on 6 matching bases. V lost 4 bases and J lost 6, with 11 bases in between. Germline V gene data show CDR1 as SGHRS and CDR2 as YFSETQ. The CDR3 length is 12 residues. The CDR3 loop is CASSPTRAEQYF. The CDR3 DNA is TGCGCCAGCAGCCCGACTAGGGCCGAGCAGTACTTC.

V is TRBV6-4 and J is TRBJ2-1, with TRBD2 matching over 7 bases. The CDR3 sequence is 17 residues long. V shed 5 bases and J 7 bases; nucleotides not matched to a gene: 17. Germline CDR1 and CDR2: MRHNA and SNTAGT. This chain's CDR3 is CASSTTGGTSLRNEQFF. The CDR3 DNA reads TGTGCCAGCAGTACTACGGGGGGTACTAGCCTTCGAAATGAGCAGTTCTTC.

This chain connects TRBV15 to TRBJ2-1; TRBD1 matches 8 bases. This CDR3 comprises 16 residues. Germline V gives CDR1 LNHNV, CDR2 YYDKDF (reference sequence). V was clipped by 1 base and J by 8 bases; unmatched bases: 10. CDR3 nucleotide sequence: TGTGCCACCAGCAGAGGACATGGACAGGGTGTTGATGAGCAGTTCTTC. Amino acid sequence: CATSRGHGQGVDEQFF.

The chain links TRBV29-1 to TRBJ2-3; no clear D. The germline CDR1 and CDR2 sequences are SQVTM and ANQGSEA. The CDR3 totals 15 residues. V lost 2 bases and J 3 bases, leaving 15 bases between the germline ends. CDR3 sequence reads: CSVEWPPIFTDTQYF. CDR3 DNA sequence: TGCAGCGTTGAATGGCCCCCGATTTTTACAGATACGCAGTATTTT.

This sequence joins TRBV7-9 and TRBJ2-3, with 9 bases that match TRBD2. This CDR3 has 16 amino acids. With V trimmed by 5 bases and J by 0 bases, 6 bases remained unmatched. Germline-derived CDR1 and CDR2 are SEHNR and FQNEAQ (reference sequence). The CDR3 DNA is TGTGCCAGCAGCCACCGACTAGCGGCTAGCACAGATACGCAGTATTTT. It encodes CASSHRLAASTDTQYF.